Presented here are 16 T cell receptor beta chains from one specimen sequenced in a study of blood T cell repertoires in COVID-19. Only in-frame clones appear in the TCRdb table, and some are missing; sequencing was by immunoSEQ multiplex PCR. The top ten hold approximately 5.4% of the sample, which has more than 300,000 clones, under 85% seen once. The sequencing input was PBMCs or T cells enriched from blood (not recorded which). The receptors originated from a woman aged 50 to 65 who had recovered from COVID-19.

This chain connects TRBV2 to TRBJ1-2; 9 bases map to TRBD1. Germline loops: CDR1 SNHLY, CDR2 FYNNEI. This CDR3 has 16 amino acids. V was pared by 0 bases and J by 5 bases, with 7 bases of the junction left unmatched. The CDR3 coding sequence is TGTGCCAGCAGTGAAGCATTACAGGGGGCCCGGTATGGCTACACCTTC. Residues: CASSEALQGARYGYTF. Complete variable domain (other parts from reference TRBV2 and TRBJ1-2): EPEVTQTPSHQVTQMGQEVILRCVPISNHLYFYWYRQILGQKVEFLVSFYNNEISEKSEIFDDQFSVERPDGSNFTLKIRSTKLEDSAMYFCASSEALQGARYGYTFGSGTRLTVV.

The V gene is TRBV6-5, the J gene TRBJ1-3; a weak D match, TRBD1 (5 bases). Germline V gene sequence: CDR1 MNHEY, CDR2 SVGAGI. This CDR3 spans 14 amino acids. The V end was cut by 6 bases, the J end by 2 bases, with 11 bases between. The DNA for the CDR3 is TGTGCCAGCAGAAGGGACTCCGCTGGAAACACCATATATTTT. It is translated as CASRRDSAGNTIYF.

The V and J genes are TRBV5-1 and TRBJ2-7; D remains ambiguous. V lost 1 base and J 2 bases, leaving 7 bases between the germline ends. The germline V gene encodes CDR1 SGHRS and CDR2 YFSETQ. This CDR3 spans 13 amino acids. The CDR3 DNA is TGCGCCAGCAGCTTGTCAACACCCTACGAGCAGTACTTC. Amino acid sequence: CASSLSTPYEQYF.

The J gene is TRBJ1-2, the V gene TRBV9; D uncertain. This CDR3 spans 15 amino acids. Per the germline V gene, CDR1 is SGDLS and CDR2 is YYNGEE. Trimming shortened V by 1 base and J by 4 bases, and 14 bases separated the two germline ends. CDR3 DNA: TGTGCCAGCAGCGTAACGAGCGGGGATCGCTATGGCTACACCTTC. Amino acid sequence: CASSVTSGDRYGYTF. The full variable domain, with the rest looked up from reference TRBV9 and TRBJ1-2, is DSGVTQTPKHLITATGQRVTLRCSPRSGDLSVYWYQQSLDQGLQFLIQYYNGEERAKGNILERFSAQQFPDLHSELNLSSLELGDSALYFCASSVTSGDRYGYTFGSGTRLTVV.

The chain is built from TRBV9 and TRBJ2-5, with 8 bases fitting TRBD2. The CDR3 covers 16 residues. The V gene's germline CDR1 is SGDLS and CDR2 YYNGEE. V lost 4 bases, J lost 3 bases, and 11 bases stayed unmatched. The CDR3 DNA reads TGTGCCAGCAGCATTAGCGGGATAAAGGCTGAAGAGACCCAGTACTTC. It codes for CASSISGIKAEETQYF.

The chain has TRBV5-1 and TRBJ2-1; D call uncertain. The CDR3 extends over 15 amino acids. CDR1 is SGHRS and CDR2 is YFSETQ in the germline V gene. V was clipped by 3 bases and J by 8 bases, with 18 bases between them. This chain's CDR3 is CASSSAGPALHEQFF. DNA for the CDR3: TGCGCCAGCAGCTCCGCAGGTCCGGCGTTGCATGAGCAGTTCTTC.

The chain recombines TRBV5-1 with TRBJ1-1; D possibly corresponds to TRBD1 (5 bases). The CDR3 consists of 15 residues. CDR1 is SGHRS, CDR2 YFSETQ, per germline. Trimming removed 1 base at V and 7 bases at J, with 17 bases between. CDR3 DNA: TGCGCCAGCAGCTTGAGCGCCGCAGGGCAAGATGAAGCTTTCTTT. This encodes CASSLSAAGQDEAFF. Full variable domain (outside the CDR3, taken from reference TRBV5-1 and TRBJ1-1): KAGVTQTPRYLIKTRGQQVTLSCSPISGHRSVSWYQQTPGQGLQFLFEYFSETQRNKGNFPGRFSGRQFSNSRSEMNVSTLELGDSALYLCASSLSAAGQDEAFFGQGTRLTVV.

The chain joins TRBV6-1 to TRBJ1-2; TRBD1 aligns across 8 bases. CDR1 is MNHNS and CDR2 is SASEGT in the germline V gene. This CDR3 is 15 amino acids long. V lost 1 base to trimming and J lost 4 bases; unmatched junction nucleotides: 5. In nucleotides, the CDR3 is TGTGCCAGCAGTGAAGTAGCAGGGGGCCCCTATGGCTACACCTTC. Amino acid sequence: CASSEVAGGPYGYTF.

V is TRBV10-3 and J is TRBJ2-1; 12 positions agree with TRBD2. The length of the CDR3 is 15 residues. Germline CDR1 ENHRY, CDR2 SYGVKD. V dropped 6 bases and J dropped 8; count of bases not matched to a gene: 8. The CDR3 nucleotides read TGTGCCATCAGGGAATCTAGCGGGGGGGCGGATGAGCAGTTCTTC. As protein: CAIRESSGGADEQFF.

The CDR3 loop is CASSLGSSTANNQPQHF. The CDR3 coding sequence is TGTGCCAGCAGCTTAGGGTCGTCGACAGCAAACAATCAGCCCCAGCATTTT. J is TRBJ1-5 and V is TRBV7-6; possibly TRBD1 for D (5 bases). This CDR3 is built from 17 residues. Germline-derived CDR1 and CDR2 are SGHVS and FNYEAQ. V lost 1 base to trimming and J lost 3 bases, with 16 bases between them.

The V call is TRBV18, the J call TRBJ2-1, with 8 bases lining up with TRBD2. CDR3 length equals 16 residues. Germline V gives CDR1 KGHSH, CDR2 LQKENI. The V segment lost 5 bases and the J segment 4 bases; nucleotides outside the gene matches: 10. CDR3 protein: CASSNLARGGYNEQFF. CDR3 DNA: TGTGCCAGCTCAAACCTAGCACGGGGGGGATACAATGAGCAGTTCTTC. The whole variable domain, filled in from reference TRBV18 and TRBJ2-1, reads NAGVMQNPRHLVRRRGQEARLRCSPMKGHSHVYWYRQLPEEGLKFMVYLQKENIIDESGMPKERFSAEFPKEGPSILRIQQVVRGDSAAYFCASSNLARGGYNEQFFGPGTRLTVL.

The chain couples TRBV19 to TRBJ2-5; tentatively, D is TRBD2 (5 bases). This CDR3 region has 14 residues. Looked up from germline, CDR1 is LNHDA and CDR2 is SQIVND (reference sequence). V lost 1 base to trimming and J lost 1 base, with 7 bases between them. CDR3 in DNA: TGTGCCAGTAGTATAGGGGGAGTCCAAGAGACCCAGTACTTC. It translates to CASSIGGVQETQYF.

This clone turned up a few times. The chain carries TRBV15 and TRBJ2-7, with 7 bases that match TRBD1. Looked up from germline, CDR1 is LNHNV and CDR2 is YYDKDF (reference sequence). The CDR3 loop spans 12 amino acids. With 5 bases clipped from V and 9 bases from J, the junction kept 7 bases outside the gene matches. The CDR3 region has the DNA TGTGCCACCAGCCAACAGGGGTCGGGGCAGTACTTC. Translating gives CATSQQGSGQYF. The full variable domain, in which reference TRBV15 and TRBJ2-7 provide the parts outside the CDR3, is DAMVIQNPRYQVTQFGKPVTLSCSQTLNHNVMYWYQQKSSQAPKLLFHYYDKDFNNEADTPDNFQSRRPNTSFCFLDIRSPGLGDTAMYLCATSQQGSGQYFGPGTRLTVT.

V gene TRBV19 combines with J gene TRBJ2-6; D might be TRBD1 (6 bases). The V and J ends lost 4 bases and 0 bases respectively, with 16 bases between them. CDR3 size: 18 residues. The germline V gene has CDR1 LNHDA and CDR2 SQIVND (reference sequence). The CDR3: CASSTQQGYSSGANVLTF. The CDR3 DNA is TGTGCCAGTAGTACCCAACAGGGCTATAGCTCTGGGGCCAACGTCCTGACTTTC.

The chain recombines TRBV7-2 with TRBJ2-1; possibly TRBD2 for D (5 bases). Trimming removed 6 bases at V and 4 bases at J, with 13 bases between. Per germline, CDR1 SGHTA and CDR2 FQGNSA. The CDR3 contains 14 residues. The CDR3 coding sequence is TGTGCCAGCAGTCGCGGGCAGATTTACAATGAGCAGTTCTTC. Its translation is CASSRGQIYNEQFF.

The chain recombines TRBV10-2 with TRBJ2-1; TRBD1 matches 8 bases. The V gene end was trimmed by 3 bases and the J gene end by 3 bases; junction bases not matched to a gene: 19. The CDR3 runs 20 residues. Germline CDR1 WSHSY, CDR2 SAAADI. The chain's CDR3 is CASSDGGLHGTGSNYNEQFF. The CDR3 nucleotides are TGCGCCAGCAGTGATGGGGGCCTCCACGGGACAGGCTCTAACTACAATGAGCAGTTCTTC.